This T cell receptor beta chain is from a study of blood T cells in healthy people across ages. A second PCR of 7 to 11 cycles used a sample-barcoded 5' primer and a J-beta primer mix. One entry per CDR3 protein results from TCRdb running MiXCR on the 5' RACE reads. The top ten clones hold roughly 18% of a sample with 450,000 to 700,000 distinct CDR3 sequences, 27% of them seen once. Germline trimming cut 6 bases from V and 1 base from J; bases unmatched to any gene: 3. This CDR3 has 13 residues. Germline loops: CDR1 DFQATT, CDR2 SNEGSKA (reference sequence). Approximately 9.1 milliliters was the volume of peripheral blood drawn from each donor.

The chain carries TRBV20-1 and TRBJ2-3, with 8 bases lining up with TRBD1. Sequenced: blood. This clonotype was sampled from a woman aged 70-85 years in good health. CDR3 protein: CSAAGGGTDTQYF. CDR3 nucleotides: TGCAGTGCCGCAGGGGGCGGCACAGATACGCAGTATTTT.